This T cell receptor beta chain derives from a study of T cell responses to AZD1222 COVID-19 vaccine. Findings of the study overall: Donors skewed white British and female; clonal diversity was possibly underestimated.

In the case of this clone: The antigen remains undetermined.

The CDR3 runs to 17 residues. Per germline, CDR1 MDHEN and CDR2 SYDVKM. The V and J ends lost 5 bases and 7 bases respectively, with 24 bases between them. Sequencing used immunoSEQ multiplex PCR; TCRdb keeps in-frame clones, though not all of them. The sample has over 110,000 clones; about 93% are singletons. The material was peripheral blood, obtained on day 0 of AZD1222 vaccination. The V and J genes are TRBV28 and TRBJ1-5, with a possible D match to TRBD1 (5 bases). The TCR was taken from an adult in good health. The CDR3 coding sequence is TGTGCCAGCAGTCCTAACCCCGCGGGACGGCCAAGACAGCCCCAGCATTTT. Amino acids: CASSPNPAGRPRQPQHF. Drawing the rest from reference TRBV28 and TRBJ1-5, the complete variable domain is DVKVTQSSRYLVKRTGEKVFLECVQDMDHENMFWYRQDPGLGLRLIYFSYDVKMKEKGDIPEGYSVSREKKERFSLILESASTNQTSMYLCASSPNPAGRPRQPQHFGDGTRLSIL.